These T cell receptor beta chains were read from a single sample in a study of post-analysis software for immune sequencing data. Using its own MiXCR run on the PCR reads, TCRdb lists one record per CDR3 protein. In the table there are 820,000 or so distinct CDR3 sequences, approximately 53% of which are singletons. Input material: blood. The source is a girl aged 5 to 17 with multiple sclerosis. Each CDR3 is given with its conserved first and last residue. Each record gives: clone size, D gene, J gene, V gene, CDR3 DNA, CDR3 protein. The D gene is left open where the match is weak. Clone size is not always given. Where it is, it says once, few, many or a class for expanded clones.

clone size: few; D gene: TRBD1; J gene: TRBJ1-2; V gene: TRBV4-2; CDR3 DNA: TGTGCCAGCAGCCAAGATAGGGACAGTTACTATGGCTACACCTTC; CDR3 protein: CASSQDRDSYYGYTF
clone size: NA; D gene: NA; J gene: TRBJ1-2; V gene: TRBV6-5; CDR3 DNA: TGTGCCAGCAGTTACTCGGGGAATGGCTATGGCTACACCTTC; CDR3 protein: CASSYSGNGYGYTF
clone size: NA; D gene: NA; J gene: TRBJ1-2; V gene: TRBV20-1; CDR3 DNA: TGCAGTGCTAGTTTAACCGGGACTCACTATGGCTACACCTTC; CDR3 protein: CSASLTGTHYGYTF
clone size: few; D gene: NA; J gene: TRBJ1-2; V gene: TRBV10-3; CDR3 DNA: TGTGCCATCAGGAGAGACGGTCACACTAACTATGGCTACACCTTC; CDR3 protein: CAIRRDGHTNYGYTF
clone size: NA; D gene: NA; J gene: TRBJ2-7; V gene: TRBV27; CDR3 DNA: TGTGCCAGCAGTTTATGGCGCAGAAGCTCCTACGAGCAGTACTTC; CDR3 protein: CASSLWRRSSYEQYF
clone size: NA; D gene: NA; J gene: TRBJ2-1; V gene: TRBV29-1; CDR3 DNA: TGCAGCGTGCACTCTGCGGCCAATGAGCAGTTCTTC; CDR3 protein: CSVHSAANEQFF
clone size: few; D gene: TRBD1; J gene: TRBJ1-2; V gene: TRBV29-1; CDR3 DNA: TGCAGCGTCGCGGACAGGCTATGGGGCGGCTACACCTTC; CDR3 protein: CSVADRLWGGYTF
clone size: NA; D gene: TRBD2; J gene: TRBJ2-7; V gene: TRBV5-1; CDR3 DNA: TGCGCCACCAGACTAGCGGGTGACTCCTACGAGCAGTACTTC; CDR3 protein: CATRLAGDSYEQYF
clone size: NA; D gene: NA; J gene: TRBJ2-1; V gene: TRBV5-5; CDR3 DNA: TGTGCCAGCAGACTCCGGACAGCTTCCTACAATGAGCAGTTCTTC; CDR3 protein: CASRLRTASYNEQFF
clone size: NA; D gene: NA; J gene: TRBJ2-1; V gene: TRBV5-1; CDR3 DNA: TGCGCCAGCAGCTCCCTTGGCAGCGGCCCGGAGGCTGAGCAGTTCTTC; CDR3 protein: CASSSLGSGPEAEQFF
clone size: few; D gene: TRBD1; J gene: TRBJ1-5; V gene: TRBV5-6; CDR3 DNA: TGTGCCAGCAGCTTGGAGGGGACAGTAAGCAATCAGCCCCAGCATTTT; CDR3 protein: CASSLEGTVSNQPQHF
clone size: NA; D gene: NA; J gene: TRBJ2-1; V gene: TRBV12-3/TRBV12-4; CDR3 DNA: TGTGCCAGCAGACCGGGGCCCAATGAGCAGTTCTTC; CDR3 protein: CASRPGPNEQFF
clone size: NA; D gene: TRBD2; J gene: TRBJ2-3; V gene: TRBV7-6; CDR3 DNA: TGTGCCAGCAGTCCCCTGGCGGGGGGTGTTTTGACAGATACGCAGTATTTT; CDR3 protein: CASSPLAGGVLTDTQYF
clone size: NA; D gene: NA; J gene: TRBJ2-7; V gene: TRBV20-1; CDR3 DNA: TGCAGTGCTAGAGAGTCCGGCCAGCCATCCTACGAGCAGTACTTC; CDR3 protein: CSARESGQPSYEQYF
clone size: NA; D gene: NA; J gene: TRBJ2-1; V gene: TRBV7-9; CDR3 DNA: TGTGCCAGCAGCCCGTCAGGAGTCAATGAGCAGTTCTTC; CDR3 protein: CASSPSGVNEQFF
clone size: NA; D gene: NA; J gene: TRBJ2-2; V gene: TRBV12-5; CDR3 DNA: TGTGCTAGTGGCCAACCTCTAGGGAACACCGGGGAGCTGTTTTTT; CDR3 protein: CASGQPLGNTGELFF
clone size: NA; D gene: NA; J gene: TRBJ2-3; V gene: TRBV3-1; CDR3 DNA: TGTGCCAGCAGCCAACCCCTAGGGGGGGGAACAGATACGCAGTATTTT; CDR3 protein: CASSQPLGGGTDTQYF
clone size: few; D gene: NA; J gene: TRBJ2-7; V gene: TRBV12-3/TRBV12-4; CDR3 DNA: TGTGCCAGCAGTGTGACTGTATCCTACGAGCAGTACTTC; CDR3 protein: CASSVTVSYEQYF
clone size: few; D gene: NA; J gene: TRBJ1-2; V gene: TRBV4-1; CDR3 DNA: TGCGCCAGCAGCCAAGGACGGGACTATGGCTACACCTTC; CDR3 protein: CASSQGRDYGYTF
clone size: NA; D gene: TRBD2; J gene: TRBJ2-7; V gene: TRBV12-3/TRBV12-4; CDR3 DNA: TGTGCCAGCAGCCGACGGACTAGCGGTTACGAGCAGTACTTC; CDR3 protein: CASSRRTSGYEQYF
clone size: NA; D gene: TRBD1; J gene: TRBJ1-2; V gene: TRBV29-1; CDR3 DNA: TGCAGCGCTGCCCAGGGGGCGGGTGGCTACACCTTC; CDR3 protein: CSAAQGAGGYTF
clone size: NA; D gene: NA; J gene: TRBJ1-1; V gene: TRBV5-1; CDR3 DNA: TGCGCCAGCAGAGGGAACACTGAAGCTTTCTTT; CDR3 protein: CASRGNTEAFF
clone size: NA; D gene: NA; J gene: TRBJ2-1; V gene: TRBV20-1; CDR3 DNA: TGCAGTGCCACCGGGTCTCTTATGAGGGAGCAGTTCTTC; CDR3 protein: CSATGSLMREQFF
clone size: once; D gene: NA; J gene: TRBJ1-6; V gene: TRBV14; CDR3 DNA: TGTGCCAGCAGCCAATTTGGCAGGGCAAAGAATCCCTATAATTCACCCCTCCACTTT; CDR3 protein: CASSQFGRAKNPYNSPLHF
clone size: NA; D gene: NA; J gene: TRBJ2-1; V gene: TRBV29-1; CDR3 DNA: TGCAGCGTTGAATTTTTAGCAAATGAGCAGTTCTTC; CDR3 protein: CSVEFLANEQFF
clone size: few; D gene: NA; J gene: TRBJ2-5; V gene: TRBV20-1; CDR3 DNA: TGCAGTGCTAGAGATGGGGGGCTCGGGACCCAGTACTTC; CDR3 protein: CSARDGGLGTQYF
clone size: NA; D gene: TRBD1; J gene: TRBJ2-1; V gene: TRBV12-5; CDR3 DNA: TGTGCTAGTGGTTTGACCCTGACAGGGGGGTTCAGTGAGCAGTTCTTC; CDR3 protein: CASGLTLTGGFSEQFF
clone size: few; D gene: TRBD2; J gene: TRBJ2-3; V gene: TRBV3-1; CDR3 DNA: TGTGCCAGCAGCCAGAGGACTAGCGGGGGGAACACAGATACGCAGTATTTT; CDR3 protein: CASSQRTSGGNTDTQYF
clone size: NA; D gene: NA; J gene: TRBJ2-1; V gene: TRBV9; CDR3 DNA: TGTGCCAGCAGCCCTCGTGCGGGCGCGAGCTCCTACAATGAGCAGTTCTTC; CDR3 protein: CASSPRAGASSYNEQFF
clone size: NA; D gene: NA; J gene: TRBJ2-3; V gene: TRBV12-3/TRBV12-4; CDR3 DNA: TGTGCCACCGTCCATCGGGCGAGAGATACGCAGTATTTT; CDR3 protein: CATVHRARDTQYF
clone size: few; D gene: NA; J gene: TRBJ1-2; V gene: TRBV10-3; CDR3 DNA: TGTGCCATCAGTGTTGGGAGTGGTGGCTATGGCTACACCTTC; CDR3 protein: CAISVGSGGYGYTF
clone size: NA; D gene: TRBD2; J gene: TRBJ2-5; V gene: TRBV15; CDR3 DNA: TGTGCCACCAGCAGCGCGTTCGGTTCGGCGGGAGCAGAGACCCAGTACTTC; CDR3 protein: CATSSAFGSAGAETQYF
clone size: many; D gene: NA; J gene: TRBJ1-5; V gene: TRBV6-5; CDR3 DNA: TGTGCCAGCAGCCGGGGTGGCAATCAGCCCCAGCATTTT; CDR3 protein: CASSRGGNQPQHF
clone size: NA; D gene: TRBD1; J gene: TRBJ1-2; V gene: TRBV3-1; CDR3 DNA: TGTGCCAGCAGCCAAGCTCAGGGGGCGAGTGGCTACACCTTC; CDR3 protein: CASSQAQGASGYTF
clone size: NA; D gene: NA; J gene: TRBJ1-2; V gene: TRBV2; CDR3 DNA: TGTGCCAGCAGGGGCCGGGGGGGCAACTATGGCTACACCTTC; CDR3 protein: CASRGRGGNYGYTF
clone size: NA; D gene: NA; J gene: TRBJ1-5; V gene: TRBV4-2; CDR3 DNA: TGTGCCAGCAGCCAAGGACGGGTGGATCAGCCCCAGCATTTT; CDR3 protein: CASSQGRVDQPQHF
clone size: NA; D gene: TRBD1; J gene: TRBJ2-5; V gene: TRBV7-2; CDR3 DNA: TGTGCCAGCAGCTTAGATGGGACAGTGGTAGAGACCCAGTACTTC; CDR3 protein: CASSLDGTVVETQYF
clone size: NA; D gene: TRBD2; J gene: TRBJ2-7; V gene: TRBV5-1; CDR3 DNA: TGCGCCAGCAGCGCCAATAGCGGGAGGGCCCACGAGCAGTACTTC; CDR3 protein: CASSANSGRAHEQYF
clone size: NA; D gene: NA; J gene: TRBJ1-2; V gene: TRBV28; CDR3 DNA: TGTGCCGGCAGCCACCTTCCGGGAAACTATGGCTACACCTTC; CDR3 protein: CAGSHLPGNYGYTF
clone size: NA; D gene: TRBD2; J gene: TRBJ2-3; V gene: TRBV7-6; CDR3 DNA: TGTGCCAGCAGCCCCTTAGCCCTCGCTCTAGCGGGGGGGCAACGAGATACGCAGTATTTT; CDR3 protein: CASSPLALALAGGQRDTQYF
clone size: NA; D gene: TRBD2; J gene: TRBJ2-3; V gene: TRBV7-9; CDR3 DNA: TGTGCCAGCAGCCAGGCGGCTAGCGGGAGGGAAGGAGATACGCAGTATTTT; CDR3 protein: CASSQAASGREGDTQYF
clone size: NA; D gene: TRBD2; J gene: TRBJ2-7; V gene: TRBV20-1; CDR3 DNA: TGCAGTGCTGGGACTAGCGGGACGTCCTACGAGCAGTACTTC; CDR3 protein: CSAGTSGTSYEQYF
clone size: NA; D gene: NA; J gene: TRBJ2-7; V gene: TRBV20-1; CDR3 DNA: TGCAGTGCTCTGGGGTTGCTAGCGTCCTACGAGCAGTACTTC; CDR3 protein: CSALGLLASYEQYF
clone size: few; D gene: NA; J gene: TRBJ2-5; V gene: TRBV28; CDR3 DNA: TGTGCCAGCACCACACCGGACACTCAAGAGACCCAGTACTTC; CDR3 protein: CASTTPDTQETQYF
clone size: NA; D gene: NA; J gene: TRBJ1-2; V gene: TRBV29-1; CDR3 DNA: TGCAGCGTTGCCTCGAGGGCCCGAAACTATGGCTACACCTTC; CDR3 protein: CSVASRARNYGYTF
clone size: few; D gene: NA; J gene: TRBJ2-5; V gene: TRBV5-1; CDR3 DNA: TGCGCCAGCAACACAGGACAAGAGACCCAGTACTTC; CDR3 protein: CASNTGQETQYF
clone size: few; D gene: TRBD2; J gene: TRBJ2-7; V gene: TRBV4-1; CDR3 DNA: TGCGCCAGCAGCCACACCCAGGGAGGGGTCTACGAGCAGTACTTC; CDR3 protein: CASSHTQGGVYEQYF
clone size: few; D gene: NA; J gene: TRBJ2-1; V gene: TRBV29-1; CDR3 DNA: TGCAGCGTTGTCCACCTCTACAATGAGCAGTTCTTC; CDR3 protein: CSVVHLYNEQFF
clone size: few; D gene: TRBD2; J gene: TRBJ2-1; V gene: TRBV20-1; CDR3 DNA: TGCAGTGCTAGAGATCTAGTAGCGGGAGAATACAATGAGCAGTTCTTC; CDR3 protein: CSARDLVAGEYNEQFF
clone size: NA; D gene: TRBD1; J gene: TRBJ1-2; V gene: TRBV5-1; CDR3 DNA: TGCGCCAGCAGCTTCGATCCTGGACAGGGAAGTGGCTACACCTTC; CDR3 protein: CASSFDPGQGSGYTF
clone size: NA; D gene: TRBD1; J gene: TRBJ2-7; V gene: TRBV5-1; CDR3 DNA: TGCGCCAGCAGCTTGGGGTCCAGGACAGGGGACGAGCAGTACTTC; CDR3 protein: CASSLGSRTGDEQYF
clone size: NA; D gene: TRBD1; J gene: TRBJ2-5; V gene: TRBV7-9; CDR3 DNA: TGTGCCAGCAGCCCACCGGACAGGGACCAAGAGACCCAGTACTTC; CDR3 protein: CASSPPDRDQETQYF
clone size: NA; D gene: TRBD2; J gene: TRBJ2-1; V gene: TRBV7-2; CDR3 DNA: TGTGCCAGCCTCCGGGCTAGCGGGGGCAATGAGCAGTTCTTC; CDR3 protein: CASLRASGGNEQFF
clone size: NA; D gene: TRBD2; J gene: TRBJ2-7; V gene: TRBV9; CDR3 DNA: TGTGCCAGCAGCGAAGGGGGGACTAGCGGGGAAGAGCAGTACTTC; CDR3 protein: CASSEGGTSGEEQYF
clone size: NA; D gene: TRBD1; J gene: TRBJ2-7; V gene: TRBV15; CDR3 DNA: TGTGCCACCAGCAGAGATTTGGCAGGGGGCGGCGAGCAGTACTTC; CDR3 protein: CATSRDLAGGGEQYF
clone size: NA; D gene: TRBD1; J gene: TRBJ2-7; V gene: TRBV7-6; CDR3 DNA: TGTGCCAGCAGCTCCCTCAGGGGGCACGACGAGCAGTACTTC; CDR3 protein: CASSSLRGHDEQYF
clone size: NA; D gene: TRBD2; J gene: TRBJ2-1; V gene: TRBV4-1; CDR3 DNA: TGCGCCAGCAGCCAAGATAGGAGCGGGACGCGCTCCTACAATGAGCAGTTCTTC; CDR3 protein: CASSQDRSGTRSYNEQFF
clone size: NA; D gene: NA; J gene: TRBJ1-2; V gene: TRBV12-3/TRBV12-4; CDR3 DNA: TGTGCCAGCACCCCAACCAACCGGGACACGTCAAACTATGGCTACACCTTC; CDR3 protein: CASTPTNRDTSNYGYTF